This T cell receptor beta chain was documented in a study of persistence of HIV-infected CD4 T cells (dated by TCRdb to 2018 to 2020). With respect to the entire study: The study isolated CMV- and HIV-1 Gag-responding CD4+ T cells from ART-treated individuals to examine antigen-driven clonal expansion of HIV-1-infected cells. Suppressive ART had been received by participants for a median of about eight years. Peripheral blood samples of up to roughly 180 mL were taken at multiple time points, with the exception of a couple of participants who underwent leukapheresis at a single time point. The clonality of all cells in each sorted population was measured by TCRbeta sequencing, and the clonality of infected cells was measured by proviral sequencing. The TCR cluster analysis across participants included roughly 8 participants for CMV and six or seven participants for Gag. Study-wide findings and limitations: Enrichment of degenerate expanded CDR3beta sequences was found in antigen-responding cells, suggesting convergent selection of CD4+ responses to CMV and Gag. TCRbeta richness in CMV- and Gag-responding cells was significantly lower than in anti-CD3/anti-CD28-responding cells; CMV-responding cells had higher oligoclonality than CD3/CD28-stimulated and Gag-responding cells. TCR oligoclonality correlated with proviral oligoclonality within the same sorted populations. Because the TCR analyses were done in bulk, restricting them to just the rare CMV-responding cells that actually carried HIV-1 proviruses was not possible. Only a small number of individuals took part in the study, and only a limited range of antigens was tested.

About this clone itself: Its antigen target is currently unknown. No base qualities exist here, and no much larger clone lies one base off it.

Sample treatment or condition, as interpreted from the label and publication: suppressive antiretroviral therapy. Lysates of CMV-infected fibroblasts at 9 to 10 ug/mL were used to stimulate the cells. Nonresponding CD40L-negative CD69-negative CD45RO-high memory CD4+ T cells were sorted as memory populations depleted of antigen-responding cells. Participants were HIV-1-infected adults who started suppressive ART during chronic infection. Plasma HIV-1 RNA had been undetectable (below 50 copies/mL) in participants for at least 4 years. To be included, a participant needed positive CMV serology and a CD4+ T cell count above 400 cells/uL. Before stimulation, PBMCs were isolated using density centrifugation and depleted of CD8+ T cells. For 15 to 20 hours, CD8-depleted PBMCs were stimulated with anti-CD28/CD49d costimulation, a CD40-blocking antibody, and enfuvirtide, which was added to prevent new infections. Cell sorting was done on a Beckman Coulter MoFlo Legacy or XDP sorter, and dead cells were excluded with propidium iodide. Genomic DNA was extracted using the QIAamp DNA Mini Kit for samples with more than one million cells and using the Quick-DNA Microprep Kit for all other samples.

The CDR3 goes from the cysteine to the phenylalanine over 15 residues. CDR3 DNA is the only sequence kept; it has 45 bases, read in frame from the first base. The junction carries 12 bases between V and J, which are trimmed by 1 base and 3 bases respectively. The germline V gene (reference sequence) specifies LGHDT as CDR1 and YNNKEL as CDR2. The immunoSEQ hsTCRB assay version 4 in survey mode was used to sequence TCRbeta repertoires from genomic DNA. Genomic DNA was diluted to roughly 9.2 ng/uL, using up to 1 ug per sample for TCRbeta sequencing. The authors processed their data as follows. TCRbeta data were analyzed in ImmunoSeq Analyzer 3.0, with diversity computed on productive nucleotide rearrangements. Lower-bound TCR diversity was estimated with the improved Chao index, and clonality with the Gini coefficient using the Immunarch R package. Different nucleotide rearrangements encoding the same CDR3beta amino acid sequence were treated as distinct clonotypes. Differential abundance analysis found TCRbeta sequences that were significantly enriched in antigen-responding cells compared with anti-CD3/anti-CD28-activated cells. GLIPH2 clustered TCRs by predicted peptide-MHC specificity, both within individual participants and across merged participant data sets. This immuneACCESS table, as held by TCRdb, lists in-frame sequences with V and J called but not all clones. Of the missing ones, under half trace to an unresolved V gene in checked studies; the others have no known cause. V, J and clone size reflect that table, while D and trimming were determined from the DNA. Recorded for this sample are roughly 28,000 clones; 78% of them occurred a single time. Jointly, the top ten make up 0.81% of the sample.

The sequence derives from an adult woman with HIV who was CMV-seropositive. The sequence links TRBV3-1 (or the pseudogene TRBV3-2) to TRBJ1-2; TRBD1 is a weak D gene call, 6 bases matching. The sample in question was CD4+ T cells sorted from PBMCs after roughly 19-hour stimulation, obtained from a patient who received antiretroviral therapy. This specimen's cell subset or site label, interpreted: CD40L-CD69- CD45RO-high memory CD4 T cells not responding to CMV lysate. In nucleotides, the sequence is TGTGCCAGCAGCCAAGTGGGGGACACAGACTATGGCTACACCTTC. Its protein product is CASSQVGDTDYGYTF.